This T cell receptor (beta chain) was sequenced for a study of shared clonotypes between healthy human individuals. This clone was observed once. Caucasian adults residing in Nashville, Tennessee made up all the donors. After removal of 5 bases from V and 4 bases from J, the junction contained 6 bases not matched to a gene. This CDR3 region has 16 residues. From germline, CDR1 is MNHNY and CDR2 SVGAGI (reference sequence). Measured with immunoSEQ multiplex PCR; TCRdb has only the in-frame clones, and not every one. The repertoire consists of fewer than 1.6 million clones, with about 98.5% occurring once and the leading ten covering around 0.38%.

The source of this sequence is a man under 40 in good health. The chain has TRBV6-6 and TRBJ2-1; 12 bases are shared with TRBD1. Material: naive CD4+ T cells sorted from blood. Subset reported: CD45RA+ positively selected. This CDR3 is CASSTWDRGRYNEQFF. CDR3 coding DNA: TGTGCCAGCAGTACTTGGGACAGGGGGCGGTACAATGAGCAGTTCTTC.